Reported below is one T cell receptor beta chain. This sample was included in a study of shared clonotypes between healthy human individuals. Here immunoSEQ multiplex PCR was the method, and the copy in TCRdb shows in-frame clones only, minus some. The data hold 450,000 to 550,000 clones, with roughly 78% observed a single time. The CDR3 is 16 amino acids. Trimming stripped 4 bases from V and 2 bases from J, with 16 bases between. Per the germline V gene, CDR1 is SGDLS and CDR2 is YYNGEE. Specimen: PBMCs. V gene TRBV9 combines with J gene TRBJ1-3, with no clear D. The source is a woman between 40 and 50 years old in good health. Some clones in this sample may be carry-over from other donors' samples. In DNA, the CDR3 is TGTGCCAGCAGCCCGGATCCTGACGGAACTGGAAACACCATATATTTT. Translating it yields CASSPDPDGTGNTIYF.